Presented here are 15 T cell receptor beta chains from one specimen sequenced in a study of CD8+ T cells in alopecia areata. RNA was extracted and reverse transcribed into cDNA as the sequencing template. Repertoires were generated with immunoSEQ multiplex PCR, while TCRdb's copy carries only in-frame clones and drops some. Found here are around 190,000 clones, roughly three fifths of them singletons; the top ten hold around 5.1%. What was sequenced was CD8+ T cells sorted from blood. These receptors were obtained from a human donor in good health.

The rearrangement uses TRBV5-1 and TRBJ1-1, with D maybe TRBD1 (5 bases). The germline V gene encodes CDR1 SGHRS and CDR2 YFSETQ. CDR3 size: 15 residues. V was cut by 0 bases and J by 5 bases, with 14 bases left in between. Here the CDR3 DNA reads TGCGCCAGCAGCTTGGATCCGGGGGTAGGGACTGAAGCTTTCTTT. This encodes CASSLDPGVGTEAFF.

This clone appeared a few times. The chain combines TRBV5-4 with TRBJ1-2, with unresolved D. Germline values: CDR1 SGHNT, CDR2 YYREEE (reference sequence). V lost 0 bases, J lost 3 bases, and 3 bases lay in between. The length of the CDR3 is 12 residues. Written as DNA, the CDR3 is TGTGCCAGCAGCTTGGAGGACTATGGCTACACCTTC. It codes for CASSLEDYGYTF.

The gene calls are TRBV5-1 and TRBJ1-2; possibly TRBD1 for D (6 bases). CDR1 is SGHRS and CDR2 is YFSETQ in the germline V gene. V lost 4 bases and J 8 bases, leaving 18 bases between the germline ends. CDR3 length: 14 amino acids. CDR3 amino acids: CASSPLRDIQGYTF. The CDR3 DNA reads TGCGCCAGCAGCCCGCTTAGGGACATCCAGGGCTACACCTTC. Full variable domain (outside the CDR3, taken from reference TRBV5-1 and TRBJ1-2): KAGVTQTPRYLIKTRGQQVTLSCSPISGHRSVSWYQQTPGQGLQFLFEYFSETQRNKGNFPGRFSGRQFSNSRSEMNVSTLELGDSALYLCASSPLRDIQGYTFGSGTRLTVV.

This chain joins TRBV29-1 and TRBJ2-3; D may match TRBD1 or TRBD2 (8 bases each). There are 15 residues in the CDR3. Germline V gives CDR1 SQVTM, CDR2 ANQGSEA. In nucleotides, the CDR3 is TGCTCCGGCCGCACGGGGGGGACAGGTACAGATACGCAGTATTTT. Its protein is CSGRTGGTGTDTQYF.

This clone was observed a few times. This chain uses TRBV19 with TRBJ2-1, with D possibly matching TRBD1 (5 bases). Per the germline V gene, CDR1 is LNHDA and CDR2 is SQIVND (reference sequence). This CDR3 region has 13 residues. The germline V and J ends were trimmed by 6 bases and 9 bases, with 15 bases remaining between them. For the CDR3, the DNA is TGTGCCAGTAGCCGACAGCCTTGGGGTGAGCAGTTCTTC. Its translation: CASSRQPWGEQFF.

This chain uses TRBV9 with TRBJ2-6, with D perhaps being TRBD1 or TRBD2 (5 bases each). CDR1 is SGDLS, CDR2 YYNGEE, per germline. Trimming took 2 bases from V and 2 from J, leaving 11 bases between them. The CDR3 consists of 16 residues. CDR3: CASSVAGSTGANVLTF. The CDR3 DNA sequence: TGTGCCAGCAGCGTGGCAGGGAGTACTGGGGCCAACGTCCTGACTTTC.

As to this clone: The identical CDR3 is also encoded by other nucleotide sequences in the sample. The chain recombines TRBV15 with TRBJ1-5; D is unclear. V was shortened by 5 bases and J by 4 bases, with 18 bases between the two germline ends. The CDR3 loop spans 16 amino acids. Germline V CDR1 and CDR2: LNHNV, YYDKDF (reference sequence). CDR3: CATSRRTRADNQPQHF. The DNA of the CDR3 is TGTGCCACCAGCCGTCGAACACGGGCCGATAATCAGCCCCAGCATTTT.

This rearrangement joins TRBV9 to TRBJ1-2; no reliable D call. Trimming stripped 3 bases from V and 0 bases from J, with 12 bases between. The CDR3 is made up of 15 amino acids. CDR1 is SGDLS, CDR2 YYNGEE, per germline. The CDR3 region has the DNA TGTGCCAGCAGCGAGGCCGGCACCACTAACTATGGCTACACCTTC. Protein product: CASSEAGTTNYGYTF. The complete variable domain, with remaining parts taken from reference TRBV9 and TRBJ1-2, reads DSGVTQTPKHLITATGQRVTLRCSPRSGDLSVYWYQQSLDQGLQFLIQYYNGEERAKGNILERFSAQQFPDLHSELNLSSLELGDSALYFCASSEAGTTNYGYTFGSGTRLTVV.

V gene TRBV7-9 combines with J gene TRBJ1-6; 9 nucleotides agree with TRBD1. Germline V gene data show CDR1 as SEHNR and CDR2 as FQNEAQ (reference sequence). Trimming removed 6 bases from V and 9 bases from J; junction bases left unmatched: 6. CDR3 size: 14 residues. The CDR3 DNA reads TGTGCCAGCAGACCTGGACAGGGGAGTTCACCCCTCCACTTT. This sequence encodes CASRPGQGSSPLHF.

The CDR3 loop reads CASSLGVSNYEQYF. The CDR3 DNA reads as TGTGCCAGCAGCTTAGGCGTCAGCAACTACGAGCAGTACTTC. The chain recombines TRBV13 with TRBJ2-7; D is undetermined. Germline loops: CDR1 PRHDT, CDR2 FYEKMQ (reference sequence). The CDR3 consists of 14 residues. V lost 0 bases and J lost 3, with 9 bases in between.

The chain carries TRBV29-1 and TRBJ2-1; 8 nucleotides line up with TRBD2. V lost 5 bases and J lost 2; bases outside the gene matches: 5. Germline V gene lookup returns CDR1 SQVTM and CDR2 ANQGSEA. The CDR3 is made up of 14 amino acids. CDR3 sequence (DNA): TGCAGCGTTCCCTTAGCGGGGACCTACAATGAGCAGTTCTTC. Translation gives CSVPLAGTYNEQFF.

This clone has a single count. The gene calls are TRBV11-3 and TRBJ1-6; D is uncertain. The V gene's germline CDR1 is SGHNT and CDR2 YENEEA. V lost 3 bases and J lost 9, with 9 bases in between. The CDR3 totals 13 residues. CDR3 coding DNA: TGTGCCAGCAGCTTGACTTGGGGTTCACCCCTCCACTTT. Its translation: CASSLTWGSPLHF.

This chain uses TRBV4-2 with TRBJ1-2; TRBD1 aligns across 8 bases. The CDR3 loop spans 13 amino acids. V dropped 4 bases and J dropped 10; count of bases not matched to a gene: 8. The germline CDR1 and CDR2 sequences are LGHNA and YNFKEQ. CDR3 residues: CASSRDRRQAYTF. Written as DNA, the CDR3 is TGTGCCAGCAGCCGGGACAGGCGGCAAGCCTACACCTTC.

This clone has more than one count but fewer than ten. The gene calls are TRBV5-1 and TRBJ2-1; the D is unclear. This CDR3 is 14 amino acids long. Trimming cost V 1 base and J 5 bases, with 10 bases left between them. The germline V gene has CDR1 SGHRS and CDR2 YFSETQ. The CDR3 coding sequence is TGCGCCAGCAGCTTGCGGCAATTGGACAATGAGCAGTTCTTC. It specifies CASSLRQLDNEQFF.

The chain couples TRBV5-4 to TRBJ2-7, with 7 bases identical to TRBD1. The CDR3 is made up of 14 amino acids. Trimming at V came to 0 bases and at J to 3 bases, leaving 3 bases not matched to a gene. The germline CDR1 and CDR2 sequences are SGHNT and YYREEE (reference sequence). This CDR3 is CASSLGQGHYEQYF. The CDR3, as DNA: TGTGCCAGCAGCTTGGGACAGGGCCACTACGAGCAGTACTTC.